The count of the clone carrying this TCR beta chain is one. Its target is unknown. Sequencing was limited to surgery cases with top T cell transcript signatures in brain tissue. This record belongs to a study of brain T cells in children with intractable seizures. CDR3 length: 15 residues. V lost 0 bases and J lost 9, with 15 bases in between. The V gene's germline CDR1 is MNHNS and CDR2 SASEGT. TCRdb's table, derived via immunoSEQ multiplex PCR, lists solely in-frame clones and lacks some. The sample records roughly 8,700 clones, 65% to 70% being singletons. Overall study results and limits: Clones missing pre-surgery may reflect undersampling of that blood sample. Among the top 50 brain clones were public and private clonotypes. Viral specificity was inferred only from CDR3 similarity; HCMV serostatus was unknown.

The sequenced sample was resected brain tissue, obtained at surgery. The sequence came from a girl aged 2-10 years with tuberous sclerosis and intractable seizures. This chain joins TRBV6-1 and TRBJ1-5, with a possible D match to TRBD1 (5 bases). The CDR3 DNA follows: TGTGCCAGCAGTGAAGCTGGAATTTCGGGGACGCCCCAGCATTTT. This codes for CASSEAGISGTPQHF.